This TCR beta chain appears in the sequencing data of a study of shared clonotypes between healthy human individuals. Study at large: CD8 memory received one plate per donor, CD8 naive two, CD4 memory three and CD4 naive three.

Assay runs were performed at deep level. Assay: immunoSEQ multiplex PCR; the TCRdb copy retains only in-frame clones and omits some. The sample holds 2,500,000 or so clones, over 85% seen once. V gave up 0 bases and J gave up 5 bases, with 21 bases separating them. Germline-derived CDR1 and CDR2 are SGDLS and YYNGEE. This CDR3 has 18 amino acids. Every donor, a Caucasian adult, lived in Nashville, Tennessee. CD4+ cell separation produced CD45RA+ naive and CD45RA-negative memory subsets. The V gene is TRBV9, the J gene TRBJ2-1; possibly TRBD1 or TRBD2 for D (6 bases each). This sequence was found in a man aged 18 to 30 in good health. Some clones in this sample may be carry-over from other donors' samples. The sequencing input was naive CD4+ T cells from PBMCs. Indicated subset: CD45RA+ positively selected. CDR3 in DNA: TGTGCCAGCAGCGTAGTAGTAGGGGGGCAATGGCAGCACAATGAGCAGTTCTTC. Translating gives CASSVVVGGQWQHNEQFF. The full variable domain, its missing parts supplied by reference TRBV9 and TRBJ2-1, is DSGVTQTPKHLITATGQRVTLRCSPRSGDLSVYWYQQSLDQGLQFLIQYYNGEERAKGNILERFSAQQFPDLHSELNLSSLELGDSALYFCASSVVVGGQWQHNEQFFGPGTRLTVL.